Listed here are 15 T cell receptor beta chains from one sample, sequenced in a study of T cell responses to AZD1222 COVID-19 vaccine. Clones were read by immunoSEQ multiplex PCR, and TCRdb kept only the in-frame ones, dropping some. Seen here are 95,000 to 100,000 clones, more than 70% observed once, and the top ten hold roughly 15%. The sample consisted of peripheral blood, taken 28 days after the second AZD1222 dose. The receptors originated from an adult who received the AZD1222 COVID-19 vaccine.

This clone was seen only a few times. This chain links TRBV5-4 with TRBJ2-3; tentative D call: TRBD2 (5 bases). Trimming left V 4 bases short and J 7 bases short, with 10 bases between. The CDR3 has 12 residues. In germline, CDR1 is SGHNT, CDR2 YYREEE (reference sequence). Written as DNA, the CDR3 is TGTGCCAGCAGCGTCTACGGGAATACGCAGTATTTT. This gives the protein CASSVYGNTQYF.

The V call is TRBV4-1, the J call TRBJ1-2, with D unclear. Germline CDR1 MGHRA, CDR2 YSYEKL. Trimming took off 0 bases at V and 8 bases at J, with 13 bases between the two ends. This CDR3 comprises 14 residues. CDR3 protein: CASSQEGEAGGYTF. The CDR3 coding sequence is TGCGCCAGCAGCCAAGAAGGTGAGGCGGGGGGCTACACCTTC.

This chain uses TRBV2 with TRBJ2-1; 10 bases agree with TRBD2. CDR1 SNHLY and CDR2 FYNNEI come from the germline V gene. The V gene end was trimmed by 6 bases and the J gene end by 5 bases; junction bases not matched to a gene: 7. The CDR3 is made up of 15 amino acids. CDR3 DNA sequence: TGTGCCAGCAGCCTCCTAGCGGGAGTAAACAATGAGCAGTTCTTC. This translates into CASSLLAGVNNEQFF.

The chain joins TRBV28 to TRBJ1-4; D gene ambiguous. CDR3 length equals 14 residues. Deletions cut 8 bases from V and 6 bases from J, with 16 bases between. In germline, CDR1 is MDHEN, CDR2 SYDVKM. The CDR3 DNA is TGTGCCAGCGGCTTCACGGCAGAGGATGAAAAACTGTTTTTT. Protein product: CASGFTAEDEKLFF.

CDR3 DNA: TGTGCCAGTAGCCCGCAGGCACTAGCGGGAGCTTTCGAGCAGTACTTC. It specifies CASSPQALAGAFEQYF. The genes are TRBV19 and TRBJ2-7; 11 nucleotides align to TRBD2. This CDR3 has 16 residues. Trimming took 6 bases from V and 6 from J; bases not matched to a gene: 13. CDR1 LNHDA and CDR2 SQIVND come from the germline V gene (reference sequence).

This clone was counted a single time. The chain couples TRBV4-1 to TRBJ1-4, with D hard to call. The CDR3 totals 15 residues. V was clipped by 1 base and J by 7 bases, with 13 bases between them. Germline CDR1 is MGHRA and CDR2 is YSYEKL. The CDR3 DNA sequence: TGCGCCAGCAGCCAAGTGCTTGCGGACGGTGAAAAACTGTTTTTT. Translated, it gives CASSQVLADGEKLFF.

The gene calls are TRBV2 and TRBJ2-3; possible D gene TRBD2, 6 bases. The CDR3 runs 15 residues. V was pared by 6 bases and J by 5 bases, with 18 bases between. Germline lookup yields CDR1 SNHLY and CDR2 FYNNEI. The CDR3 coding sequence is TGTGCCAGCAGGGTCCTAGCATCCGGGGGAGATACGCAGTATTTT. Translating it yields CASRVLASGGDTQYF.

The chain employs TRBV9 and TRBJ2-5; TRBD1 aligns across 8 bases. The CDR3 runs 15 residues. Germline V gene sequence: CDR1 SGDLS, CDR2 YYNGEE. Germline trimming cut 1 base from V and 5 bases from J; bases unmatched to any gene: 7. CDR3 in amino acids: CASSVQGASGETQYF. The CDR3 region has the DNA TGTGCCAGCAGCGTACAGGGGGCCTCCGGGGAGACCCAGTACTTC.

This clone was counted a single time. CDR3 sequence reads: CASSGGTSGRVYNEQFF. Here the CDR3 DNA reads TGTGCCAGCAGTGGGGGGACTAGCGGGAGGGTGTACAATGAGCAGTTCTTC. The rearrangement links TRBV25-1 to TRBJ2-1, with 16 bases matching TRBD2. CDR1 is MGHDK, CDR2 SYGVNS, per germline. The CDR3 is 17 amino acids. V gave up 4 bases and J gave up 4 bases; unmatched junction bases: 4.

The rearrangement links TRBV5-1 to TRBJ1-1, with D possibly being TRBD1 (5 bases). In germline, CDR1 is SGHRS, CDR2 YFSETQ. The CDR3 loop spans 14 amino acids. The ends were cut back, 0 bases at V and 6 bases at J, with 12 bases in the middle. CDR3 coding DNA: TGCGCCAGCAGCTTGGGATACAACAGGCCTGAAGCTTTCTTT. Translation: CASSLGYNRPEAFF.

The rearrangement uses TRBV15 and TRBJ1-1; maybe TRBD1 (5 bases). This CDR3 has 15 amino acids. Between the trimmed V and J ends, which lost 0 bases and 5 bases, there was a span of 13 bases. Germline values: CDR1 LNHNV, CDR2 YYDKDF (reference sequence). The chain's CDR3 is CATSRDPGTGTEAFF. The CDR3 DNA follows: TGTGCCACCAGCAGAGATCCAGGGACGGGAACTGAAGCTTTCTTT.

This clone occurred a few times. The genes are TRBV7-9 and TRBJ1-2, with TRBD1 matching 7 bases. V lost 5 bases, J lost 7 bases, and 13 bases stayed unmatched. This CDR3 is 15 amino acids long. Germline CDR1 SEHNR, CDR2 FQNEAQ (reference sequence). CDR3 in amino acids: CASSQGVAGGFGYTF. The CDR3 coding sequence is TGTGCCAGCAGCCAAGGCGTGGCAGGGGGTTTTGGCTACACCTTC.

This clone was seen a few times. The V gene is TRBV28, the J gene TRBJ2-7, with TRBD1 identical over 7 bases. This CDR3 has 13 residues. The V gene end was trimmed by 5 bases and the J gene end by 7 bases; junction bases not matched to a gene: 8. Germline CDR1 reads MDHEN; CDR2 reads SYDVKM. CDR3 DNA: TGTGCCAGCAGTCTAAACAACAGGGGTGAGCAGTACTTC. Protein: CASSLNNRGEQYF.

The chain recombines TRBV5-1 with TRBJ1-4; TRBD1 aligns across 7 bases. This CDR3 spans 16 amino acids. Germline V lookup: CDR1 SGHRS, CDR2 YFSETQ. After removal of 4 bases from V and 5 bases from J, the junction contained 11 bases not matched to a gene. The CDR3 is CASSRSPGQINEKLFF. DNA for the CDR3: TGCGCCAGCAGCCGATCTCCGGGACAGATCAATGAAAAACTGTTTTTT.

This clone appeared a few times. V gene TRBV28 combines with J gene TRBJ1-5, with D perhaps TRBD1 (6 bases). Germline V gene sequence: CDR1 MDHEN, CDR2 SYDVKM. V was cut by 11 bases and J by 2 bases, with 16 bases left in between. The CDR3 is 14 residues long. Here the CDR3 DNA reads TGTGCCGGGGGCGCGAGCGCGGGCAATCAGCCCCAGCATTTT. This sequence encodes CAGGASAGNQPQHF.